Listed below are T cell receptor beta chains from one sample, sequenced in a study of blood T cell repertoires in COVID-19. Using immunoSEQ multiplex PCR, the repertoire was profiled, and TCRdb retains in-frame clones only, with some absent. The sample holds a few hundred thousand clones, approximately 90% seen once. The sample was PBMCs or T cells enriched from blood (not recorded which). The source of these receptors is a woman in her thirties or forties who had been exposed to COVID-19. Each CDR3 is given with its conserved first and last residue. D genes are given only for firm matches. The size field is filled for only some rows; it gives once, few, many or a size class.

>TRBV27|.|.|TRBJ2-7
TGTGCCAGCAGTTTTGCAGGGGCCCCCTACGAGCAGTACTTC
CASSFAGAPYEQYF
>TRBV6-5|TRBD2|.|TRBJ2-1
TGTGCCAGCAGTTACTCGGGGAGCGGGGGACGGTTCTTC
CASSYSGSGGRFF
>TRBV29-1|.|.|TRBJ2-4
TGCAGCGTCGGAGGGGGCGCAAACATTCAGTACTTC
CSVGGGANIQYF
>TRBV27|TRBD1|.|TRBJ2-4
TGTGCCAGCAGCACCCTCCTTGGGACAGGTTTGCTAGCCAAAAACATTCAGTACTTC
CASSTLLGTGLLAKNIQYF
>TRBV5-1|TRBD1|.|TRBJ1-6
TGCGCCAGCAGCTGGTCCGGGACAGGCTATAATTCACCCCTCCACTTT
CASSWSGTGYNSPLHF
>TRBV3-1/TRBV3-2|.|.|TRBJ1-4
TGTGCCAGCAGACGACTTGCAACTAATGAAAAACTGTTTTTT
CASRRLATNEKLFF
>TRBV5-1|.|.|TRBJ1-1
TGCGCCAGCAGCTTGGGGACGTCTTGGGGGGGTGAGAGCCCTGAAGCTTTCTTT
CASSLGTSWGGESPEAFF
>TRBV7-8|TRBD1|.|TRBJ1-1
TGTGCCAGCACTGGACAGGGGGTGAACACTGAAGCTTTCTTT
CASTGQGVNTEAFF
>TRBV30|.|.|TRBJ1-1
TGTGCCTGGAGTGTTGGGCCGCCTGAAGCTTTCTTT
CAWSVGPPEAFF
>TRBV11-1|.|once|TRBJ1-6
TGTGCCAGCAGCCCGCACGGGGGGTTGAATCCCCTCCACTTT
CASSPHGGLNPLHF
>TRBV18|TRBD1|.|TRBJ1-1
TGTGCCAGCTCACCGGGACAGGCGAACACTGAAGCTTTCTTT
CASSPGQANTEAFF
>TRBV5-1|TRBD1|.|TRBJ1-2
TGCGCCAGCAGCTTCTCCTCAGGGGGCGGTGGCTATGGCTACACCTTC
CASSFSSGGGGYGYTF
>TRBV5-1|TRBD1|.|TRBJ1-3
TGCGCCAGCAGCTTGGCAGGGGGTATCACTGGAAACACCATATATTTT
CASSLAGGITGNTIYF
>TRBV7-9|TRBD1|.|TRBJ1-4
TGTGCCAGCAGCGTGGGGAAAGGGACAGTCAATGAAAAACTGTTTTTT
CASSVGKGTVNEKLFF
>TRBV18|TRBD1|few|TRBJ2-4
TGTGCCAGCTCACCTGGGACAGGGGATAACATTCAGTACTTC
CASSPGTGDNIQYF
>TRBV19|.|few|TRBJ2-7
TGTGCCAGTAGTCCTTCGTCAGGGGCCAGGTACGAGCAGTACTTC
CASSPSSGARYEQYF
>TRBV13|.|.|TRBJ1-3
TGTGCCAGCAGCCCCTCGGGTATTAAAGGAAACACCATATATTTT
CASSPSGIKGNTIYF
>TRBV7-6|TRBD1|once|TRBJ2-1
TGTGCCAGCAGCCACCTCGGGACAGGGAACCTTAAAGTCGAGCAGTTCTTC
CASSHLGTGNLKVEQFF
>TRBV11-1|TRBD1|few|TRBJ1-6
TGTGCCAGCAACGACAGGGGCAGGGTGAATTCACCCCTCCACTTT
CASNDRGRVNSPLHF
>TRBV14|.|once|TRBJ2-2
TGTGCCAGCAGCTCACTTCCGGGTGCGTCAGTTGGCACCGGGGAGCTGTTTTTT
CASSSLPGASVGTGELFF
>TRBV9|TRBD2|.|TRBJ2-7
TGTGCCAGCAGCGTAGGGGGGGGACCCTACGAGCAGTACTTC
CASSVGGGPYEQYF
>TRBV13|.|.|TRBJ2-1
TGTGCCAGCAGCCTCCCGGGGAGCTCCTACAATGAGCAGTTCTTC
CASSLPGSSYNEQFF
>TRBV19|TRBD1|.|TRBJ1-5
TGTGCCAGTAGCGAACAGGGGGCTGATCAGCCCCAGCATTTT
CASSEQGADQPQHF
>TRBV12-5|.|.|TRBJ1-6
TGTGCTAGTGGTTTATGGGCAGATAATTCACCCCTCCACTTT
CASGLWADNSPLHF
>TRBV5-4|.|.|TRBJ2-5
TGTGCCAGCAGCTTGATGGGCCGCTTAGAAGAGACCCAGTACTTC
CASSLMGRLEETQYF
>TRBV10-1|TRBD2|.|TRBJ2-3
TGCGCCAGCAGCGATCTCGGGACTAGCGGCACAGATACGCAGTATTTT
CASSDLGTSGTDTQYF
>TRBV5-4|.|.|TRBJ1-5
TGTGCCAGCAGCTTGGATGGCAGGCCACCCGGGGGAGATCAGCCCCAGCATTTT
CASSLDGRPPGGDQPQHF
>TRBV12-3/TRBV12-4|.|.|TRBJ1-2
TGTGCCAGCGCCCTAATGGGGCTAGGCTACACCTTC
CASALMGLGYTF
>TRBV6-5|TRBD1|.|TRBJ1-1
TGTGCCAGCAGCCGGGACAGGTCAGCCACTGAAGCTTTCTTT
CASSRDRSATEAFF
>TRBV10-3|.|.|TRBJ2-2
TGTGCCATCAGGGTGGGGCCAGTGGAGCTGTTTTTT
CAIRVGPVELFF
>TRBV29-1|TRBD1|.|TRBJ1-2
TGCAGCGTTGAGGCAGGGGGCAACTATGGCTACACCTTC
CSVEAGGNYGYTF
>TRBV7-2|.|.|TRBJ2-5
TGTGCCAGCAGCTTAGGGGGGCGGGAGACCCAGTACTTC
CASSLGGRETQYF
>TRBV2|TRBD1|.|TRBJ1-6
TGTGCCAGCAATCGGGACAGGGGTGAATCACCCCTCCACTTT
CASNRDRGESPLHF
>TRBV27|TRBD2|.|TRBJ2-1
TGTGCCAGCAGTTTATCTCCTAGCGGGAGGGACAATGAGCAGTTCTTC
CASSLSPSGRDNEQFF
>TRBV6-2/TRBV6-3|.|.|TRBJ1-2
TGTGCCAGCAGTCCCATCCCCACCACAGGTCTTCGGGGCTACACCTTC
CASSPIPTTGLRGYTF
>TRBV5-1|TRBD2|.|TRBJ2-7
TGCGCCAGTACGGGACTAGTGGGGTACGAGCAGTACTTC
CASTGLVGYEQYF
>TRBV24-1|TRBD1|.|TRBJ2-5
TGTGCCACCAGTGGGGCCGGGACAGGGAAAAAGACCCAGTACTTC
CATSGAGTGKKTQYF
>TRBV7-9|TRBD1|.|TRBJ2-3
TGTGCCAGCAGGCTAGAGGGGGCCCGGAGAACAGATACGCAGTATTTT
CASRLEGARRTDTQYF
>TRBV7-2|TRBD1|.|TRBJ1-2
TGTGCCAGCAGCCCGGGACAGATTAACTATGGCTACACCTTC
CASSPGQINYGYTF
>TRBV27|.|.|TRBJ2-3
TGTGCCAGCAGTTCCCAACTAGGAGAGAGAACAGATACGCAGTATTTT
CASSSQLGERTDTQYF
>TRBV18|TRBD1|.|TRBJ2-7
TGTGCCAGCTCACCAGGACAGGGGGCCCCCTACGAGCAGTACTTC
CASSPGQGAPYEQYF
>TRBV19|.|.|TRBJ2-1
TGTGCCAGTAGTACGGTGGCTAGGAATGAGCAGTTCTTC
CASSTVARNEQFF
>TRBV7-9|.|.|TRBJ1-6
TGTGCCAGCAGTGCCCTAATTGGGGCAGGGTCACCCCTCCACTTT
CASSALIGAGSPLHF
>TRBV11-2|TRBD2|.|TRBJ2-7
TGTGCCAGCAGCTTAAAGCGGGGGGATAATTACGAGCAGTACTTC
CASSLKRGDNYEQYF
>TRBV27|.|.|TRBJ2-1
TGTGCCAGCAGTTCCTCCCCTGTTGGTGTTAGCGGATACAATGAGCAGTTCTTC
CASSSSPVGVSGYNEQFF
>TRBV10-3|.|.|TRBJ1-1
TGTGCCATCAGGCAGGGGAACACTGAAGCTTTCTTT
CAIRQGNTEAFF
>TRBV28|.|.|TRBJ2-5
TGTGCCAGCAGCCAACTGGAGACCCAGTACTTC
CASSQLETQYF
>TRBV7-2|.|.|TRBJ1-3
TGTGCCAGCGCGCACAGCTCTGGAAACACCATATATTTT
CASAHSSGNTIYF
>TRBV10-1|TRBD1|.|TRBJ1-2
TGCGCCAGTTCGTGGGACAGGGACCGTGGCTACACCTTC
CASSWDRDRGYTF
>TRBV12-3/TRBV12-4|.|.|TRBJ1-1
TGTGCCAGCAGTTTCGGTCTTGAAGCTTTCTTT
CASSFGLEAFF
>TRBV29-1|.|.|TRBJ2-1
TGCAGCGACAGACTAGGCAATGAGCAGTTCTTC
CSDRLGNEQFF
>TRBV5-8|.|few|TRBJ2-1
TGTGCCAGCAGCTTAGGAGGGATGTACAATGAGCAGTTCTTC
CASSLGGMYNEQFF
>TRBV2|TRBD1|.|TRBJ1-4
TGTGCCAGCATCCAAAGCGGGACAGGTCGCGAAAAACTGTTTTTT
CASIQSGTGREKLFF
>TRBV4-3|TRBD1|.|TRBJ1-1
TGCGCCAGCAGCCATACGAGACAGGGAGCTTGGTCGATGGCTGAAGCTTTCTTT
CASSHTRQGAWSMAEAFF
>TRBV5-1|.|.|TRBJ1-2
TGCGCCAGCAGCTTGGAGGCAGGGGTTGGCTATGGCTACACCTTC
CASSLEAGVGYGYTF
>TRBV7-8|.|.|TRBJ2-2
TGTGCCAGCAGCTTACCCGGGACAACGAACACCGGGGAGCTGTTTTTT
CASSLPGTTNTGELFF
>TRBV5-1|TRBD2|.|TRBJ2-5
TGCGCCAGCAGCCGGGGGACTACCCAAGAGACCCAGTACTTC
CASSRGTTQETQYF
>TRBV2|TRBD1|.|TRBJ1-1
TGTGCCAGCGGCGGACAGGGGGCTATCATGAACACTGAAGCTTTCTTT
CASGGQGAIMNTEAFF
>TRBV5-1|TRBD2|.|TRBJ2-5
TGCGCCAGCAGACTAGCGGGGGACCAAGAGACCCAGTACTTC
CASRLAGDQETQYF